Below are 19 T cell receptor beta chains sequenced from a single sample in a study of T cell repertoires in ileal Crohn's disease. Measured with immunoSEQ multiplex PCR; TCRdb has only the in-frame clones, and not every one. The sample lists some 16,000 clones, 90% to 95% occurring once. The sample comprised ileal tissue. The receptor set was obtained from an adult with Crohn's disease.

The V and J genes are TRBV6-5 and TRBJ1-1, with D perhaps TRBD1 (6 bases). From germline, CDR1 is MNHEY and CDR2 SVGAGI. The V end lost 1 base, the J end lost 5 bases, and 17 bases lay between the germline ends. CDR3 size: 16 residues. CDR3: CASSYYATGRGTEAFF. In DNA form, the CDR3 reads TGTGCCAGCAGTTACTACGCGACAGGTCGTGGGACTGAAGCTTTCTTT.

CDR3 bases: TGTGCCAGCAGGGGCCTACAAGAGACCCAGTACTTC. It encodes CASRGLQETQYF. The chain joins TRBV27 to TRBJ2-5; D not certain. V was pared by 6 bases and J by 2 bases, with 7 bases between. Germline V gives CDR1 MNHEY, CDR2 SMNVEV (reference sequence). The CDR3 loop spans 12 amino acids.

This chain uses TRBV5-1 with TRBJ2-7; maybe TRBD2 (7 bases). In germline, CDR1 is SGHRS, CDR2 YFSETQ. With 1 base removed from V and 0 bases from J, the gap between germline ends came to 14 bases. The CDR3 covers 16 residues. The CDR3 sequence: CASSLRGGGSSYEQYF. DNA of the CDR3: TGCGCCAGCAGCTTGAGGGGGGGAGGTTCCTCCTACGAGCAGTACTTC.

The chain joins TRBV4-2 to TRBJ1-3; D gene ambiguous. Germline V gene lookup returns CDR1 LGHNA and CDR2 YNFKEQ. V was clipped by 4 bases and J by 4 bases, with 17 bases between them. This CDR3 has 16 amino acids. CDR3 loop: CASSLSAGSEGNTIYF. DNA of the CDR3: TGTGCCAGCAGCCTGTCGGCAGGCTCGGAAGGAAACACCATATATTTT.

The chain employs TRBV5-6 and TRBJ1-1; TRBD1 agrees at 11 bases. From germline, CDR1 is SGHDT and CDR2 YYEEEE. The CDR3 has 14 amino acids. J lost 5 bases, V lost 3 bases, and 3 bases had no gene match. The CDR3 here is CASSWDRGTTEAFF. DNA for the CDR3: TGTGCCAGCAGCTGGGACAGGGGGACGACTGAAGCTTTCTTT.

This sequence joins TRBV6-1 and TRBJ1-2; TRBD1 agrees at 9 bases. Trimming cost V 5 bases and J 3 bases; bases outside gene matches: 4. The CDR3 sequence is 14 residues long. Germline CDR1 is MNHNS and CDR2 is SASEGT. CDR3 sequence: CASSKGQGDYGYTF. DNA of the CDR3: TGTGCCAGCAGTAAGGGACAGGGCGACTATGGCTACACCTTC.

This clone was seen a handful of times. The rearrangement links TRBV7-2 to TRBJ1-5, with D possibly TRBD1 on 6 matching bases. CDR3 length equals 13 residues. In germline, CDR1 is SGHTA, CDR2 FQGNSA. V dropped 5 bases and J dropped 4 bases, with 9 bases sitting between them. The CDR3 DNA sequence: TGTGCCAGCAGCGTCAGGGGAAATCAGCCCCAGCATTTT. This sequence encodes CASSVRGNQPQHF.

The CDR3 loop is CASSVNRDTEAFF. CDR3 DNA sequence: TGTGCCAGCAGTGTAAACAGGGACACTGAAGCTTTCTTT. The chain has TRBV6-5 and TRBJ1-1, with D maybe TRBD1 (6 bases). CDR1 MNHEY and CDR2 SVGAGI come from the germline V gene. V lost 5 bases to trimming and J lost 3 bases, with 10 bases between them. This CDR3 contains 13 residues.

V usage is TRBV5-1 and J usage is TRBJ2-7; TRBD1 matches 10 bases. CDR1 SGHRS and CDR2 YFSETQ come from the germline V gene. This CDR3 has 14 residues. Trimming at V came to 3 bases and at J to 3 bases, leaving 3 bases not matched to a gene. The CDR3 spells CASSSGTGDYEQYF. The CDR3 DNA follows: TGCGCCAGCAGCTCCGGGACAGGGGACTACGAGCAGTACTTC.

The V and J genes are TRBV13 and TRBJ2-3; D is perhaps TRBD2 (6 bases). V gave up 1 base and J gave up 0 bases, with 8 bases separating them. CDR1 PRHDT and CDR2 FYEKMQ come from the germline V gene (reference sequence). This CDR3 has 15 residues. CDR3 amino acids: CASSLAGDSTDTQYF. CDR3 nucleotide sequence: TGTGCCAGCAGCTTAGCGGGGGACAGCACAGATACGCAGTATTTT.

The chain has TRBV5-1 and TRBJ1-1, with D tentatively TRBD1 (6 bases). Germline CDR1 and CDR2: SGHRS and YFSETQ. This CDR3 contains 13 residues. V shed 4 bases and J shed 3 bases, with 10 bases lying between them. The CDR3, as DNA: TGCGCCAGCAGCACACAGGGAGACACTGAAGCTTTCTTT. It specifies CASSTQGDTEAFF. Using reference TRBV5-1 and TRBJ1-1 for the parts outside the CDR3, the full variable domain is KAGVTQTPRYLIKTRGQQVTLSCSPISGHRSVSWYQQTPGQGLQFLFEYFSETQRNKGNFPGRFSGRQFSNSRSEMNVSTLELGDSALYLCASSTQGDTEAFFGQGTRLTVV.

The CDR3 sequence is CASSLGTGVAGKETQYF. The CDR3 DNA sequence: TGTGCCAGCAGCTTGGGGACCGGGGTAGCGGGGAAAGAGACCCAGTACTTC. This chain links TRBV7-9 with TRBJ2-5; TRBD2 matches at 8 bases. Germline loops: CDR1 SEHNR, CDR2 FQNEAQ (reference sequence). J gave up 3 bases and V 3 bases, and 12 bases lay outside the gene matches. The CDR3 is made up of 17 amino acids.

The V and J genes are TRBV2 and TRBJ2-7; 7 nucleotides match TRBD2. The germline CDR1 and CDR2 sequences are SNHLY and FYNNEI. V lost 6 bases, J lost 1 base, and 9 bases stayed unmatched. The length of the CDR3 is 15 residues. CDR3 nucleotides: TGTGCCAGCAGCGGGGGGTGGACTGCATCCTACGAGCAGTACTTC. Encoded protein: CASSGGWTASYEQYF.

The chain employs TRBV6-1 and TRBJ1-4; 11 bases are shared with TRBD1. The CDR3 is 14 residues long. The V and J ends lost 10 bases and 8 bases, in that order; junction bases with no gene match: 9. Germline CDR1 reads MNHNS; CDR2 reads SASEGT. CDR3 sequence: CANTADRGREKLFF. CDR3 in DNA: TGTGCCAACACGGCGGACAGGGGGCGCGAAAAACTGTTTTTT.

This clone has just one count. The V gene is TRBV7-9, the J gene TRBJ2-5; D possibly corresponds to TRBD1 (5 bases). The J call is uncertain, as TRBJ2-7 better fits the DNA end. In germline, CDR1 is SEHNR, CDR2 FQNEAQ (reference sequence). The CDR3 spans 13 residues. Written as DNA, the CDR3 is TGTGCCAGCAGTCTCGCCCATCAGGGCGAGCAGTACTTC. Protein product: CASSLAHQGEQYF.

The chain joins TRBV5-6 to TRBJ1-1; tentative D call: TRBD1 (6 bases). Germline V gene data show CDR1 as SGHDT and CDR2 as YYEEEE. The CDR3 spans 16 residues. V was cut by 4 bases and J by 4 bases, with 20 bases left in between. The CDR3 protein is CASSPRDTLSGTEAFF. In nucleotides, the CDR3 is TGTGCCAGCAGCCCCCGGGACACGCTTTCGGGCACTGAAGCTTTCTTT.

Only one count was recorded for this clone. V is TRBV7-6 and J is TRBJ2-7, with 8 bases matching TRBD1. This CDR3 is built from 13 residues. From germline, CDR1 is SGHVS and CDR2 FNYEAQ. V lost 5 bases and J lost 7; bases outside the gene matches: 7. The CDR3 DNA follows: TGTGCCAGCAGCCCCCGGGACAGGAGAGAGCAGTACTTC. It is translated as CASSPRDRREQYF.

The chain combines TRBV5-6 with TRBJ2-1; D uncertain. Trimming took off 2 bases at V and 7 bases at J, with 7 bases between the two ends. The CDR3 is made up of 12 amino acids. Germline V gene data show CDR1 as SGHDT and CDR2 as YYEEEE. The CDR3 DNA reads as TGTGCCAGCAGCTTACATAAAAATGAGCAGTTCTTC. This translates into CASSLHKNEQFF.

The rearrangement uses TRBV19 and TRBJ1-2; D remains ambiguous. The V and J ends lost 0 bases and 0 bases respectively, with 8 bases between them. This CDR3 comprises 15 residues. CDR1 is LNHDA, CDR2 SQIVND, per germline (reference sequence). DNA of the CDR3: TGTGCCAGTAGTATAGACTACAGAGCTAACTATGGCTACACCTTC. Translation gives CASSIDYRANYGYTF.